These 27 T cell receptor beta chains came from one sample sequenced in a study of pediatric ulcerative colitis. Only in-frame clones appear in the TCRdb table, and some are missing; sequencing was by immunoSEQ multiplex PCR. The sample lists 45,000 to 55,000 clones, roughly 79% occurring once. During colonoscopy, one to two rectal pinch biopsies were collected. The sample comprised gut tissue. Every receptor here comes from a girl aged 10 to 17 with moderate ulcerative colitis.

The V and J genes are TRBV7-2 and TRBJ2-1; no clear D gene. Germline-derived CDR1 and CDR2 are SGHTA and FQGNSA. This CDR3 is built from 12 residues. Trimming shortened V by 8 bases and J by 7 bases, and 12 bases separated the two germline ends. The CDR3: CASGQGANEQFF. DNA of the CDR3: TGTGCCAGCGGCCAAGGCGCTAATGAGCAGTTCTTC.

This chain connects TRBV7-6 to TRBJ2-7, with TRBD2 matching over 8 bases. The junction had 7 bases not matched to a gene; V was cut back by 2 bases and J by 4 bases. The CDR3 totals 15 residues. Germline lookup yields CDR1 SGHVS and CDR2 FNYEAQ. The CDR3 sequence is CASSLFGTSDYEQYF. CDR3 in DNA: TGTGCCAGCAGCTTATTTGGGACTAGTGATTACGAGCAGTACTTC.

The V gene is TRBV6-5, the J gene TRBJ1-4, with a possible D match to TRBD1 (5 bases). V lost 0 bases to trimming and J lost 0 bases, with 8 bases between them. Germline V gene sequence: CDR1 MNHEY, CDR2 SVGAGI. CDR3 length: 16 residues. The CDR3: CASSYSSQATNEKLFF. For the CDR3, the DNA is TGTGCCAGCAGTTACTCATCACAGGCAACTAATGAAAAACTGTTTTTT.

This chain links TRBV5-6 with TRBJ2-7, with D possibly matching TRBD2 (5 bases). The CDR3 consists of 14 residues. V lost 2 bases and J lost 0, with 9 bases in between. CDR1 and CDR2 (germline): SGHDT, YYEEEE. CDR3 DNA sequence: TGTGCCAGCAGCTTTAGCGTAAACTCCTACGAGCAGTACTTC. Amino acids: CASSFSVNSYEQYF. The full variable domain, rest sourced from reference TRBV5-6 and TRBJ2-7, is DAGVTQSPTHLIKTRGQQVTLRCSPKSGHDTVSWYQQALGQGPQFIFQYYEEEERQRGNFPDRFSGHQFPNYSSELNVNALLLGDSALYLCASSFSVNSYEQYFGPGTRLTVT.

This clone was counted a single time. The chain links TRBV15 to TRBJ2-7; no definite D call. Germline V gene data show CDR1 as LNHNV and CDR2 as YYDKDF (reference sequence). The CDR3 runs to 15 residues. V dropped 0 bases and J dropped 7 bases, with 16 bases sitting between them. The CDR3 sequence is CATSRDRQAFLEQYF. The CDR3 DNA is TGTGCCACCAGCAGAGATCGGCAGGCCTTTTTGGAGCAGTACTTC. Based on the CDR3 plus reference TRBV15 and TRBJ2-7, the full variable domain is DAMVIQNPRYQVTQFGKPVTLSCSQTLNHNVMYWYQQKSSQAPKLLFHYYDKDFNNEADTPDNFQSRRPNTSFCFLDIRSPGLGDTAMYLCATSRDRQAFLEQYFGPGTRLTVT.

The chain carries TRBV5-4 and TRBJ1-2, with D possibly being TRBD1 (5 bases). CDR3 length: 14 amino acids. Germline loops: CDR1 SGHNT, CDR2 YYREEE (reference sequence). The ends were cut back, 0 bases at V and 2 bases at J, with 8 bases in the middle. The CDR3 sequence: CASSLGGANYGYTF. The CDR3 coding sequence is TGTGCCAGCAGCTTGGGGGGCGCCAACTATGGCTACACCTTC.

This chain joins TRBV14 and TRBJ2-3; TRBD2 is a possible D gene (5 bases). The CDR3 consists of 16 residues. From germline, CDR1 is SGHDN and CDR2 FVKESK. The V end was cut by 8 bases, the J end by 4 bases, with 22 bases between. The DNA of the CDR3 is TGTGCCAGCTCTCGCAGGTCGCGTCCCGGGGCAGATACGCAGTATTTT. Translated, it gives CASSRRSRPGADTQYF. Filled out from reference TRBV14 and TRBJ2-3, the complete variable domain reads EAGVTQFPSHSVIEKGQTVTLRCDPISGHDNLYWYRRVMGKEIKFLLHFVKESKQDESGMPNNRFLAERTGGTYSTLKVQPAELEDSGVYFCASSRRSRPGADTQYFGPGTRLTVL.

The V call is TRBV28, the J call TRBJ2-5; D not certain. This CDR3 spans 13 amino acids. V lost 2 bases and J lost 2, with 6 bases in between. Germline assignment: CDR1 MDHEN and CDR2 SYDVKM. CDR3 nucleotides: TGTGCCAGCAGTTTAGGCCAGCAAGAGACCCAGTACTTC. Translated, it gives CASSLGQQETQYF.

The chain has TRBV4-3 and TRBJ1-1, with D possibly TRBD1 on 6 matching bases. CDR1 and CDR2 from the germline V gene are LGHNA and YSLEER. The CDR3 runs to 16 residues. The V end lost 0 bases, the J end lost 9 bases, and 20 bases lay between the germline ends. In nucleotides, the CDR3 is TGCGCCAGCAGCCAAGAAACGGGGAACAGGGTTCGTAAAGCTTTCTTT. It translates to CASSQETGNRVRKAFF.

This sequence joins TRBV19 and TRBJ2-7; the D gene is possibly TRBD1 (7 bases). Germline CDR1 is LNHDA and CDR2 is SQIVND (reference sequence). The V end lost 3 bases, the J end lost 7 bases, and 37 bases lay between the germline ends. The CDR3 extends over 21 amino acids. The CDR3 protein is CASSINPGRTGSSGLWGEQYF. CDR3 nucleotide sequence: TGTGCCAGTAGTATCAACCCGGGGAGGACAGGTTCGTCCGGGTTGTGGGGAGAGCAGTACTTC.

The J gene is TRBJ2-1, the V gene TRBV6-5, with 10 bases lining up with TRBD2. Trimming cost V 6 bases and J 6 bases; bases outside gene matches: 5. CDR1 is MNHEY, CDR2 SVGAGI, per germline. CDR3 length: 14 residues. The CDR3, as DNA: TGTGCCAGCAGCTATAGCGGGGGGATCAATGAGCAGTTCTTC. As protein: CASSYSGGINEQFF.

The V call is TRBV6-4, the J call TRBJ2-7; no definite D call. Germline assignment: CDR1 MRHNA and CDR2 SNTAGT. V dropped 10 bases and J dropped 3 bases, with 13 bases sitting between them. The CDR3 length is 12 residues. The DNA for the CDR3 is TGTGCCACCAAGGTAGGGCGCTACGAGCAGTACTTC. This translates into CATKVGRYEQYF.

CDR3 bases: TGTGCCAGCAGTTCCAACGGGGACAGGGGGAATGGCTACACCTTC. Translated: CASSSNGDRGNGYTF. The V gene is TRBV6-6, the J gene TRBJ1-2; TRBD1 matches 11 bases. Trimming cost V 4 bases and J 6 bases; bases outside gene matches: 7. This CDR3 has 15 amino acids. CDR1 is MNHNY and CDR2 is SVGAGI in the germline V gene (reference sequence).

The CDR3 here is CAWSSPDTQYF. The CDR3 DNA follows: TGTGCCTGGTCTTCCCCCGATACGCAGTATTTT. The V and J genes are TRBV30 and TRBJ2-3, with no clear D. Germline V lookup: CDR1 GTSNPN, CDR2 SVGIG (reference sequence). This CDR3 region has 11 residues. The V end lost 5 bases, the J end lost 6 bases, and 9 bases lay between the germline ends.

The V gene is TRBV29-1, the J gene TRBJ2-3; D remains unclear. Trimming pared 0 bases from V and 2 bases from J, leaving 12 bases between. Germline values: CDR1 SQVTM, CDR2 ANQGSEA. This CDR3 spans 15 amino acids. The CDR3, as DNA: TGCAGCGTTGAAGACTGGGATGGGGACACAGATACGCAGTATTTT. It specifies CSVEDWDGDTDTQYF.

CDR3 residues: CASSEGNEQFF. In DNA, the CDR3 is TGTGCCAGCAGTGAAGGTAATGAGCAGTTCTTC. This chain connects TRBV6-4 to TRBJ2-1; unclear D gene. Per the germline V gene, CDR1 is MRHNA and CDR2 is SNTAGT. V lost 3 bases and J 7 bases, leaving 4 bases between the germline ends. CDR3 length: 11 residues.

Here the CDR3 DNA reads TGTGCCAGCAGTGAAAGGGAAAACTATAATTCACCCCTCCACTTT. Its protein is CASSERENYNSPLHF. The V gene is TRBV2, the J gene TRBJ1-6; no reliable D call. The CDR3 is 15 amino acids. Trimming stripped 2 bases from V and 3 bases from J, with 8 bases between. Germline assignment: CDR1 SNHLY and CDR2 FYNNEI.

This sequence joins TRBV4-3 and TRBJ2-5; the D call may be TRBD1 or TRBD2 (5 bases each). The CDR3 consists of 13 residues. V lost 1 base and J 5 bases, leaving 8 bases between the germline ends. Germline V gene data show CDR1 as LGHNA and CDR2 as YSLEER. The CDR3 DNA is TGCGCCAGCAGCCAAGCCAGGGAGGAGACCCAGTACTTC. Translated, it gives CASSQAREETQYF.

The J gene is TRBJ1-2, the V gene TRBV5-1; TRBD1 might be the D (5 bases). The germline V and J ends were trimmed by 3 bases and 3 bases, with 18 bases remaining between them. The CDR3 spans 16 residues. Germline V gene lookup returns CDR1 SGHRS and CDR2 YFSETQ. The CDR3: CASSWGGGATDYGYTF. The CDR3 DNA sequence: TGCGCCAGCAGCTGGGGGGGAGGAGCAACGGACTATGGCTACACCTTC.

The chain couples TRBV30 to TRBJ1-1; D not resolved. This CDR3 is 12 amino acids long. Germline V gene data show CDR1 as GTSNPN and CDR2 as SVGIG (reference sequence). The V and J ends lost 0 bases and 5 bases respectively, with 7 bases between them. The CDR3 region is CAWSVLVTEAFF. The CDR3 bases are TGTGCCTGGAGTGTTCTGGTAACTGAAGCTTTCTTT.

The CDR3 coding sequence is TGCGCCAGCAGCTCAGACCCGGACAGGGGGCTGTCGAACACTGAAGCTTTCTTT. Protein sequence: CASSSDPDRGLSNTEAFF. The chain combines TRBV5-1 with TRBJ1-1; the match to TRBD1 covers 11 bases. The CDR3 covers 18 residues. Per germline, CDR1 SGHRS and CDR2 YFSETQ. The ends lost 3 bases at V and 1 base at J; junction bases unmatched: 11.

The V gene is TRBV6-5, the J gene TRBJ2-2, with D tentatively TRBD1 (5 bases). The germline CDR1 and CDR2 sequences are MNHEY and SVGAGI. V was shortened by 0 bases and J by 3 bases, with 8 bases between the two germline ends. The CDR3 covers 15 residues. CDR3 region: CASSYSPTDTGELFF. CDR3 nucleotide sequence: TGTGCCAGCAGTTACTCCCCGACAGACACCGGGGAGCTGTTTTTT.

V and J are TRBV5-1 and TRBJ2-7; TRBD2 agrees at 13 bases. CDR1 is SGHRS, CDR2 YFSETQ, per germline. This CDR3 is built from 14 residues. V dropped 3 bases and J dropped 7; count of bases not matched to a gene: 4. DNA for the CDR3: TGCGCCAGCAGCTCGGGACTAGCGGGGATTGAGCAGTACTTC. Encoded protein: CASSSGLAGIEQYF.

The chain recombines TRBV4-3 with TRBJ2-7; D remains unclear. The V gene lost 0 bases and the J gene lost 8 bases, with 11 bases spanning the gap. Germline values: CDR1 LGHNA, CDR2 YSLEER. The CDR3 loop spans 13 amino acids. The CDR3 nucleotides are TGCGCCAGCAGCCAAGACCCCCGCTCGAAGCAGTACTTC. As protein: CASSQDPRSKQYF.

This rearrangement joins TRBV29-1 to TRBJ2-3; 7 positions agree with TRBD2. The ends lost 7 bases at V and 2 bases at J; junction bases unmatched: 6. The CDR3 spans 13 residues. The germline CDR1 and CDR2 sequences are SQVTM and ANQGSEA. This CDR3 is CSESSGYTDTQYF. The DNA for the CDR3 is TGCAGCGAGTCTAGCGGTTACACAGATACGCAGTATTTT.

This clone was detected a few times. V and J are TRBV6-5 and TRBJ1-5, with D maybe TRBD1 (6 bases). V shed 0 bases and J shed 7 bases, with 13 bases lying between them. Germline V gives CDR1 MNHEY, CDR2 SVGAGI. The CDR3 has 15 amino acids. As DNA, the CDR3 is TGTGCCAGCAGTTACTCGATTGGGGGCGGCCAGCCCCAGCATTTT. It translates to CASSYSIGGGQPQHF.

This clone came up a few times. This sequence joins TRBV10-3 and TRBJ2-5; a weak D match, TRBD1 (6 bases). The CDR3 loop spans 14 amino acids. V dropped 3 bases and J dropped 2 bases, with 10 bases sitting between them. The germline V gene encodes CDR1 ENHRY and CDR2 SYGVKD. CDR3 DNA: TGTGCCATCAGTGACAGGGGCCTGCAAGAGACCCAGTACTTC. This codes for CAISDRGLQETQYF.